This T cell receptor (beta chain) stems from a study of cytomegalovirus exposure and HLA in healthy donors (dated by TCRdb to 2016 to 2017). Regarding the complete study: In an earlier analysis of under 600 of the donors, roughly 300 Gb of sequence data and 100 million or so unique TCR beta sequences from about 180 million T cells were reported. Approximately 300 gigabases of sequencing data and 70 million to 95 million unique TCR sequences made up an early release that covered several hundred HLA-typed donors. Of the roughly 400 genotyped donors, more than 75% were placed in the genetic ancestry cluster associated with self-reported Caucasian donors. The study was designed to test whether signatures of past pathogen exposure could be identified by cataloging public T cell receptors. Using immunosequencing, the study profiled T cell repertoires from some 670 subjects and related those repertoires to cytomegalovirus serostatus. A separate validation cohort of roughly 110 different subjects was used in addition to the approximately 640-subject first cohort. The study combined high-throughput TCR immunosequencing, statistical association of individual TCRs with disease status, and machine learning to predict cytomegalovirus infection status. A later analysis re-analyzed previously published TCR beta repertoires from roughly 630 donors and added high-resolution HLA genotyping to study TCR occurrence patterns. In the later analysis, no new phenotypic data were used to find candidate immune exposures; instead, reliance was placed on TCR beta sequences and their occurrence across donors. To decide whether each TCR beta V gene segment behaved as functional or pseudogenic, an earlier analysis of 587 of the donors relied on high-throughput TCR beta sequencing. Alongside the repertoire data, information on donor age, sex, ethnicity and CMV serostatus was compiled. A later genetic analysis used genome-wide SNP genotypes for about three fifths of the roughly 700 donors, treating that subset as a discovery cohort. All discovery cohort repertoires had been generated using a single sequencing platform. Both class I and class II loci were covered by HLA typing, at four-digit resolution. Typing coverage varied by locus: roughly 620-640 donors for A, B, C, DRB1 and DQB1; roughly 510 for DQA1; more than 600 for DPA1; under 490 for DPB1. A handful of DR-DQ haplotypes were handled as single units for association and clustering because linkage in the cohort was strong. On average, around 200,000 unique TCR beta nucleotide sequences were sequenced per donor among about 400 genotyped donors of the cohort, with 15% to 20% of those sequences being non-productive.

The germline V and J ends show losses of 2 bases and 1 base respectively, and no gene match explains 2 bases of the junction. Per the germline V gene, ENHRY is the CDR1 and SYGVKD is the CDR2. The CDR3 starts with the cysteine, ends with the phenylalanine, and has 15 residues. Only the CDR3 DNA stays, 45 bases, in frame from base 1. A note on this clone: The antigen it recognizes is unknown. Base qualities are missing; no much larger clone stands one base away.

The cohort comprised some 680 healthy bone marrow donors. At the time of sampling, all cohort members were nominally healthy, though unrecorded immune exposures were likely present. The donor was CMV seronegative and was included in the group of a few hundred seronegative cohort members. Each donor provided a peripheral blood sample, and peripheral blood mononuclear cells were used for TCR beta sequencing. The Qiagen DNeasy Blood Extraction Kit was used to extract genomic DNA from the blood cell samples. Library preparation used the immunoSEQ multiplex PCR assay. A mixture of 60 forward primers for TCR Vbeta segments and 13 reverse primers for TCR Jbeta segments was used in the multiplex PCR. The CDR3 region of rearranged TCR beta genes was amplified from genomic DNA with a multiplex PCR assay. The Illumina HiSeq System was used to sequence the amplified TCR beta libraries as 87-base-pair reads. In the paper's pipeline: A later analysis tallied around 82 million unique TCR beta chains across the 666 repertoires, and around 12 million of those chains were shared by two or more donors. To remove PCR and sequencing errors, raw reads were error-corrected and collapsed into unique sequences using a nearest-neighbor algorithm that merged closely related sequences. To assign V, D and J gene segments, CDR3 sequences were aligned to IMGT reference sequences. For a sequence to be retained, a match of at least six nucleotides was required to both a V gene segment and a J gene segment. A rearrangement counted as productive if the CDR3 had no stop codons and remained in frame with V and J, and every other rearrangement counted as non-productive. CDR3 was defined according to IMGT convention as the region running from the second conserved V-encoded cysteine to the conserved J-encoded phenylalanine. Sequences without an unambiguous match to a single V gene segment were excluded from the earlier analysis of almost 600 of the donors. In an earlier analysis of 587 of the donors, V segments were called functional above 56.7% productive rearrangements and were called segregating when the between-donor standard deviation exceeded 5%. A statistical classification framework was developed to diagnose cytomegalovirus status using the catalog of TCR beta chain sequences. A later analysis assigned V and J genes by comparing TCR nucleotide sequences with IMGT/GENE-DB human TR gene sequences. A later analysis assigned CDR3 sequences and most-parsimonious VDJ recombination scenarios with the TCRdist pipeline. In a later analysis, every TCR beta chain was defined by the combination of its CDR3 amino acid sequence and its V-gene family, and reads without a unique V-gene family were dropped. As a way to deal with suspected cross-contamination and a sequencing artifact, a later analysis dropped hundreds of nucleotide sequences that were highly shared and had low generation probability. In a later analysis, a clonal expansion index was calculated for each public chain from normalized within-repertoire ranks of inferred template counts. Generation probabilities in a later analysis came from a VDJ recombination model fitted to out-of-frame rearrangements, and those results were checked against IGoR. Hypergeometric tests were used in a later analysis to score TCR-TCR, TCR-HLA and TCR-CMV co-occurrence, with a repertoire-size bias correction applied to the TCR pairs. False discovery rates were estimated in a later analysis by permuting HLA or CMV assignments 20 times. In a later analysis, co-occurring TCRs were grouped using DBSCAN, and TCRdist sequence similarity was added for clustering within HLA-allele-positive subsets. Repertoires with fewer than 30,000 or more than 120,000 public chains, plus five repertoires with anomalous nucleotide sharing, were excluded from co-occurrence clustering. In TCRdb, the immuneACCESS table is reduced to in-frame sequences with V and J assigned. These tables do not hold every clone; where another copy was compared, an unresolved V gene accounts for under half, and the others remain unexplained. The V and J calls and the clone size are those of that table, but D and trimming were determined from the DNA. For this sample the table gives around 150,000 clones, of which 70% to 80% were detected only once. The top ten clones comprise 2.1% of the sample.

General conclusions and limits of the study: A later analysis found that most CMV-associated TCR beta chains appeared HLA-restricted, with HLA associations seemingly driven largely by CMV exposure. A few of the identified cytomegalovirus-associated TCR beta chains were confirmed in vitro to be specific for cytomegalovirus antigens. The cohort was sequenced for TCR beta chains only, and without alpha or paired-chain data the features that could be detected were limited. A later analysis found that TCR association rates varied across HLA loci, with DRB1 alleles showing the most associated TCRs and HLA-C alleles the fewest. Linkage disequilibrium might explain the correlated functional status among segregating V segments, but an unknown experimental factor could not be excluded. Because HLA typing was unavailable for some donors at each locus, only the typed subset was used in association tests. The authors suggested that the approach could potentially be extended to other disease states and immunological phenotypes. Most TCR sequences were observed very rarely across donors, whereas some public TCRs were present in many individuals. Cytomegalovirus status was reported to be diagnosed by the classifier with high specificity and sensitivity in both the original and validation cohorts. A further reported finding was that TCR beta sequences accurately predicted the HLA-A and HLA-B alleles for most subjects in the first cohort. In a later genetic analysis, fewer N-insertions in productive TCRs were reported among donors in an Asian-associated ancestry cluster than the 666-donor mean. A later genetic analysis associated a missense DCLRE1C variant with V-gene and J-gene trimming of TCR beta chains, and an independent cohort replicated the association. In a later analysis, HLA-associated TCR beta chains were found to be more clonally expanded and to have lower generation probabilities than equally common non-associated chains. Some 16 rarely observed V segments, including chromosome 9 orphons, were excluded from the earlier analysis of approximately 500 of the donors because counts were too low. The study gave a list of about 170 TCR beta chains associated with cytomegalovirus. An earlier analysis of some 560 of the donors showed that most TCR beta V segments appeared in productive rearrangements either about 90% or about 30% of the time, which broadly matched IMGT annotations. Specific HLA alleles were associated with more than 15,000 TCR beta sequences at a false discovery rate of 0.05 in a later analysis. According to a later analysis, parvovirus B19, influenza, CMV and Epstein-Barr virus appeared linked to several top co-occurrence clusters. A group of highly shared sequence variants was considered likely to be a technical artifact of the sequencing pipeline. When HLA alleles, especially DR and DQ, strongly co-occurred, attributing TCR associations to individual alleles was difficult. Some IMGT-functional V segments, including TRBV6-2 and TRBV6-3, could not be told apart with the 87-base-pair reads, so those segments were excluded. The presence/absence analyses assumed that sequencing depth was roughly uniform across donors, and that assumption may not be true. The only immune exposure information available for the cohort was CMV serostatus.

Sequenced material: PBMCs. This chain joins TRBV10-3 to TRBJ1-3; a stretch of 7 junction bases matches TRBD1. The TCR comes from a man aged 40-50 years in good health and CMV-seronegative. The CDR3 in this case is CAISEGGQSGNTIYF. Read as DNA, the sequence is TGTGCCATCAGTGAGGGGGGACAGTCTGGAAACACCATATATTTT.